The 17 T cell receptor beta chains below all came from one sample that was sequenced in a study of blood T cell repertoires in COVID-19. Clones were read by immunoSEQ multiplex PCR, and TCRdb kept only the in-frame ones, dropping some. This sample has some 300,000 clones; around 90% occur once, and the top ten carry less than 2.5%. The sequencing input was peripheral blood. All receptors derive from a man between 18 and 29 years old with active or convalescent COVID-19.

This CDR3 reads CASSLAVVADTGELFF. Here the CDR3 DNA reads TGCGCCAGCAGCTTGGCCGTGGTAGCGGACACCGGGGAGCTGTTTTTT. The V and J genes are TRBV5-1 and TRBJ2-2; perhaps TRBD2 as D (6 bases). Germline values: CDR1 SGHRS, CDR2 YFSETQ. The germline V and J ends were trimmed by 0 bases and 3 bases, with 12 bases remaining between them. The CDR3 runs 16 residues.

The chain has TRBV2 and TRBJ2-7; D may be TRBD2 (6 bases). V was cut by 1 base and J by 2 bases, with 12 bases left in between. The CDR3 totals 15 residues. CDR1 and CDR2 from the germline V gene are SNHLY and FYNNEI. CDR3 nucleotide sequence: TGTGCCAGCAGTGAAGAATTGGCGGGAACCTACGAGCAGTACTTC. Translated: CASSEELAGTYEQYF.

V is TRBV6-5 and J is TRBJ2-7, with 7 bases matching TRBD2. The CDR3 length is 15 residues. J was trimmed by 5 bases and V by 6 bases; bases with no gene match: 13. CDR1 and CDR2 from the germline V gene are MNHEY and SVGAGI. The CDR3 sequence: CASSRPQRGSDEQYF. CDR3 coding DNA: TGTGCCAGCAGCCGACCTCAGCGGGGTAGCGACGAGCAGTACTTC.

The rearrangement joins TRBV5-1 to TRBJ2-7, with TRBD1 identical over 9 bases. CDR1 is SGHRS and CDR2 is YFSETQ in the germline V gene. The CDR3 is 16 amino acids. V shed 4 bases, J shed 2 bases, and the junction held 10 bases outside the gene matches. The CDR3 DNA reads TGCGCCAGCAGCCTGGCCGGGACAGGGATTACCTACGAGCAGTACTTC. It encodes CASSLAGTGITYEQYF.

This chain connects TRBV19 to TRBJ1-5; D might be TRBD1 (5 bases). The CDR3 runs 16 residues. The V end was cut by 9 bases, the J end by 7 bases, with 25 bases between. CDR1 is LNHDA, CDR2 SQIVND, per germline (reference sequence). CDR3 DNA sequence: TGTGCCAGCACCAACCGGGACTCCGTTTCATGGCAGCCCCAGCATTTT. This sequence encodes CASTNRDSVSWQPQHF.

The CDR3 region has the DNA TGTGCCAGCAGCTCGTTAAGGACAGGGGTCTACGAGCAGTACTTC. Residues: CASSSLRTGVYEQYF. The V call is TRBV7-2, the J call TRBJ2-7; the match to TRBD1 covers 9 bases. V trimming: 4 bases; J trimming: 3 bases; junction bases outside the gene matches: 7. CDR1 is SGHTA, CDR2 FQGNSA, per germline. The CDR3 consists of 15 residues.

CDR3: CASRGGTGGGEAFF. Written as DNA, the CDR3 is TGTGCCAGCAGGGGCGGGACAGGGGGCGGTGAAGCTTTCTTT. The V gene is TRBV14, the J gene TRBJ1-1, with 12 bases aligning to TRBD1. Germline trimming cut 6 bases from V and 7 bases from J; bases unmatched to any gene: 6. The CDR3 runs 14 residues. Germline V lookup: CDR1 SGHDN, CDR2 FVKESK.

This rearrangement joins TRBV5-1 to TRBJ1-1; weak D call: TRBD1 (6 bases). Germline CDR1 is SGHRS and CDR2 is YFSETQ. The CDR3 totals 15 residues. V was trimmed by 4 bases and J by 3 bases, leaving 16 bases between them. The CDR3 DNA follows: TGCGCCAGCAGCGGAAAGCAGGGGATGGACACTGAAGCTTTCTTT. Its translation: CASSGKQGMDTEAFF.

The chain's CDR3 is CASSSEADTQYF. DNA for the CDR3: TGTGCCAGCTCATCTGAGGCAGATACGCAGTATTTT. The J gene is TRBJ2-3, the V gene TRBV18; D remains ambiguous. Germline V gives CDR1 KGHSH, CDR2 LQKENI. The CDR3 has 12 residues. The V and J ends lost 5 bases and 4 bases respectively, with 7 bases between them.

In its sample, this clone was seen once. The rearrangement uses TRBV7-2 and TRBJ2-5; weak D call: TRBD2 (6 bases). Germline loops: CDR1 SGHTA, CDR2 FQGNSA. CDR3 length: 15 residues. V was clipped by 5 bases and J by 1 base, with 14 bases between them. This chain's CDR3 is CASSGPRDFQETQYF. CDR3 DNA sequence: TGTGCCAGCAGCGGCCCCCGGGACTTCCAAGAGACCCAGTACTTC.

The chain carries TRBV19 and TRBJ2-7; tentatively, D is TRBD1 (6 bases). V lost 1 base to trimming and J lost 3 bases, with 7 bases between them. The germline gives CDR1 LNHDA, CDR2 SQIVND (reference sequence). CDR3 size: 13 residues. DNA for the CDR3: TGTGCCAGTAGTATAGCAGGGGACTACGAGCAGTACTTC. Its protein is CASSIAGDYEQYF.

The J gene is TRBJ1-6, the V gene TRBV12-5; 10 nucleotides agree with TRBD1. The CDR3 runs to 21 residues. The V gene end was trimmed by 0 bases and the J gene end by 0 bases; junction bases not matched to a gene: 11. CDR1 LGHNT and CDR2 FRNRAP come from the germline V gene. CDR3 in DNA: TGTGCTAGTGGTTTGGTATACGGGACAGGGGCCCAAAGCTCCTATAATTCACCCCTCCACTTT. This encodes CASGLVYGTGAQSSYNSPLHF. The variable domain in full, with the rest retrieved from reference TRBV12-5 and TRBJ1-6, is DARVTQTPRHKVTEMGQEVTMRCQPILGHNTVFWYRQTMMQGLELLAYFRNRAPLDDSGMPKDRFSAEMPDATLATLKIQPSEPRDSAVYFCASGLVYGTGAQSSYNSPLHFGNGTRLTVT.

The chain uses TRBV15 and TRBJ1-1; D not certain. V was shortened by 5 bases and J by 4 bases, with 14 bases between the two germline ends. The CDR3 is made up of 14 amino acids. Germline CDR1 is LNHNV and CDR2 is YYDKDF (reference sequence). CDR3 residues: CATSLGPEGTEAFF. For the CDR3, the DNA is TGTGCCACCAGCTTGGGCCCAGAGGGCACTGAAGCTTTCTTT.

The chain employs TRBV2 and TRBJ1-2, with D tentatively TRBD1 (5 bases). The V and J ends lost 6 bases and 4 bases respectively, with 12 bases between them. Per the germline V gene, CDR1 is SNHLY and CDR2 is FYNNEI. The CDR3 contains 13 residues. In DNA, the CDR3 is TGTGCCAGCAGAGGGGAGGGGACCTATGGCTACACCTTC. Translating it yields CASRGEGTYGYTF.

This clone was counted a single time. The V call is TRBV27, the J call TRBJ2-3, with 10 positions matching TRBD1. This CDR3 region has 13 residues. Germline trimming cut 8 bases from V and 3 bases from J; bases unmatched to any gene: 2. CDR1 MNHEY and CDR2 SMNVEV come from the germline V gene (reference sequence). The CDR3 DNA reads as TGTGCCAGCCGGACAGGGGGGACAGATACGCAGTATTTT. It codes for CASRTGGTDTQYF.

This clone was observed a single time. This rearrangement joins TRBV6-2 or TRBV6-3 to TRBJ1-2, with TRBD1 as a possible D gene (6 bases). From germline, CDR1 is MNHEY and CDR2 SVGEGT. Trimming took off 6 bases at V and 4 bases at J, with 9 bases between the two ends. The CDR3 contains 12 residues. CDR3 in amino acids: CASSKQGYGYTF. Here the CDR3 DNA reads TGTGCCAGCAGCAAACAGGGCTATGGCTACACCTTC.

This clone is a singleton in its sample. This chain links TRBV7-8 with TRBJ1-1, with TRBD1 as a possible D gene (6 bases). This CDR3 has 13 amino acids. V lost 5 bases, J lost 4 bases, and 11 bases lay in between. Germline V lookup: CDR1 SGHVS, CDR2 FQNEAQ. Written as DNA, the CDR3 is TGTGCCAGCAGCCGACAGGCTGGCACTGAAGCTTTCTTT. Amino acid sequence: CASSRQAGTEAFF.